A single sample is the source of the 32 T cell receptor beta chains below, sequenced in a study of blood T cell repertoires in COVID-19. Clones were read by immunoSEQ multiplex PCR, and TCRdb kept only the in-frame ones, dropping some. The sample holds hundreds of thousands of clones; 70% to 90% are singletons and the top ten take roughly 1.8%. Source material: PBMCs or T cells enriched from blood (not recorded which). All receptors come from a woman between 18 and 30 years old with acute COVID-19.

The chain has TRBV5-5 and TRBJ1-5; 7 nucleotides agree with TRBD1. The CDR3 is 14 amino acids. From germline, CDR1 is SGHKS and CDR2 YYEKEE (reference sequence). J gave up 2 bases and V 2 bases, and 1 base lay outside the gene matches. CDR3 residues: CASSFGQGNQPQHF. The CDR3 nucleotides are TGTGCCAGCAGCTTTGGACAGGGCAATCAGCCCCAGCATTTT.

This sequence joins TRBV4-3 and TRBJ1-6, with 9 nucleotides matching TRBD1. Germline lookup yields CDR1 LGHNA and CDR2 YSLEER. The junction had 4 bases not matched to a gene; V was cut back by 0 bases and J by 7 bases. The CDR3 contains 16 residues. The CDR3 DNA reads as TGCGCCAGCAGCCAAGATCGCACAGGGGGCAATTCACCCCTCCACTTT. This gives the protein CASSQDRTGGNSPLHF.

This clone was observed many times. The gene calls are TRBV10-3 and TRBJ1-4, with 7 bases matching TRBD1. Germline V gene lookup returns CDR1 ENHRY and CDR2 SYGVKD. The J segment lost 8 bases and the V segment lost 3 bases, leaving 9 bases of the junction unmatched. The CDR3 extends over 15 amino acids. The CDR3 is CAISDPGQSREKLFF. The CDR3 DNA is TGTGCCATCAGTGACCCGGGACAGTCAAGGGAAAAACTGTTTTTT.

V usage is TRBV12-5 and J usage is TRBJ2-7; TRBD2 aligns across 9 bases. The ends lost 2 bases at V and 6 bases at J; junction bases unmatched: 17. This CDR3 contains 18 residues. Germline V gene data show CDR1 as LGHNT and CDR2 as FRNRAP. The CDR3: CASGLCPKGLAGHCEQYF. The DNA for the CDR3 is TGTGCTAGTGGTTTGTGCCCGAAAGGGCTAGCGGGACATTGCGAGCAGTACTTC.

The chain is built from TRBV7-9 and TRBJ2-5; D uncertain. This CDR3 spans 15 amino acids. Germline lookup yields CDR1 SEHNR and CDR2 FQNEAQ (reference sequence). The V and J ends lost 2 bases and 5 bases respectively, with 15 bases between them. For the CDR3, the DNA is TGTGCCAGCAGCTTAAAAACGTCCTTTGCGGAGACCCAGTACTTC. It is translated as CASSLKTSFAETQYF.

The J gene is TRBJ2-3, the V gene TRBV7-8; 8 nucleotides line up with TRBD2. This CDR3 is 15 amino acids long. V dropped 1 base and J dropped 0; count of bases not matched to a gene: 0. Per the germline V gene, CDR1 is SGHVS and CDR2 is FQNEAQ. In nucleotides, the CDR3 is TGTGCCAGCAGCTTAGTAGCGGGAAGCACAGATACGCAGTATTTT. Translated: CASSLVAGSTDTQYF.

The chain has TRBV28 and TRBJ1-1; tentatively, D is TRBD1 (6 bases). The V and J ends lost 5 bases and 0 bases respectively, with 16 bases between them. This CDR3 is built from 16 residues. Per germline, CDR1 MDHEN and CDR2 SYDVKM. CDR3 sequence: CASSPTQGTLNTEAFF. The CDR3 nucleotides read TGTGCCAGCAGTCCCACTCAGGGGACCTTGAACACTGAAGCTTTCTTT. The variable domain in full, completed from reference TRBV28 and TRBJ1-1, reads DVKVTQSSRYLVKRTGEKVFLECVQDMDHENMFWYRQDPGLGLRLIYFSYDVKMKEKGDIPEGYSVSREKKERFSLILESASTNQTSMYLCASSPTQGTLNTEAFFGQGTRLTVV.

About this clone itself: Different DNA sequences within this sample yield the same CDR3. The V and J genes are TRBV7-9 and TRBJ1-2, with 9 bases aligning to TRBD1. Germline loops: CDR1 SEHNR, CDR2 FQNEAQ (reference sequence). This CDR3 spans 15 amino acids. V shed 4 bases, J shed 4 bases, and the junction held 7 bases outside the gene matches. The CDR3 spells CASSSGQGGSYGYTF. The CDR3 coding sequence is TGTGCCAGCAGCTCGGGACAGGGAGGGTCCTATGGCTACACCTTC.

The V gene is TRBV4-1, the J gene TRBJ2-3, with D tentatively TRBD2 (5 bases). Trimming removed 0 bases from V and 2 bases from J, with 12 bases in between. Germline values: CDR1 MGHRA, CDR2 YSYEKL. The CDR3 is 16 amino acids. The CDR3 nucleotides read TGCGCCAGCAGCCAAGATGAGGAGACTATCACAGATACGCAGTATTTT. It translates to CASSQDEETITDTQYF.

The chain uses TRBV4-1 and TRBJ2-2; 9 positions agree with TRBD1. The V gene's germline CDR1 is MGHRA and CDR2 YSYEKL. This CDR3 is built from 22 residues. The V and J ends lost 2 bases and 6 bases, in that order; junction bases with no gene match: 25. The CDR3, as DNA: TGCGCCAGCAGCCAACGCCCAAGCTCCGGAGGACAGGGGTTGGAGCAACCCGGGGAGCTGTTTTTT. Its translation: CASSQRPSSGGQGLEQPGELFF.

This clone was detected only once. The chain recombines TRBV11-2 with TRBJ2-3, with D possibly TRBD2 on 8 matching bases. The CDR3 runs to 18 residues. Trimming removed 5 bases from V and 7 bases from J, with 28 bases in between. Germline CDR1 is SGHAT and CDR2 is FQNNGV. The CDR3 nucleotides are TGTGCCAGCAGCCGCCAACAGGGGACGGGACTAGATGTCTATACGCAGTATTTT. Protein sequence: CASSRQQGTGLDVYTQYF.

The chain is built from TRBV7-2 and TRBJ2-7; possibly TRBD1 for D (7 bases). V was trimmed by 5 bases and J by 6 bases, leaving 17 bases between them. The V gene's germline CDR1 is SGHTA and CDR2 FQGNSA. CDR3 size: 14 residues. This chain's CDR3 is CASSPPGAGGEQYF. CDR3 coding DNA: TGTGCCAGCAGCCCACCGGGGGCAGGGGGCGAGCAGTACTTC.

This chain links TRBV13 with TRBJ1-1; 8 bases agree with TRBD1. From germline, CDR1 is PRHDT and CDR2 FYEKMQ (reference sequence). V lost 3 bases and J lost 5; bases outside the gene matches: 5. The CDR3 is 14 residues long. CDR3 protein: CASSLTGAGTEAFF. The CDR3 nucleotides read TGTGCCAGCAGCTTGACAGGGGCGGGGACTGAAGCTTTCTTT.

V is TRBV28 and J is TRBJ1-4, with a tentative D call TRBD1 (6 bases). This CDR3 spans 15 amino acids. V lost 9 bases, J lost 7 bases, and 21 bases lay in between. Germline V lookup: CDR1 MDHEN, CDR2 SYDVKM. For the CDR3, the DNA is TGTGCCAGTGACCATACAGGGCTTCGGGTTGAAAAACTGTTTTTT. Its protein product is CASDHTGLRVEKLFF. The full variable domain, its missing parts supplied by reference TRBV28 and TRBJ1-4, is DVKVTQSSRYLVKRTGEKVFLECVQDMDHENMFWYRQDPGLGLRLIYFSYDVKMKEKGDIPEGYSVSREKKERFSLILESASTNQTSMYLCASDHTGLRVEKLFFGSGTQLSVL.

This clone is a singleton in its sample. V gene TRBV9 combines with J gene TRBJ2-3; 12 bases match TRBD2. The CDR3 covers 17 residues. After removal of 0 bases from V and 2 bases from J, the junction contained 4 bases not matched to a gene. Per germline, CDR1 SGDLS and CDR2 YYNGEE. The CDR3 sequence: CASSVAGLAGPTDTQYF. The CDR3 region has the DNA TGTGCCAGCAGCGTAGCTGGACTAGCGGGACCCACAGATACGCAGTATTTT. The entire variable domain, with the rest obtained from reference TRBV9 and TRBJ2-3, is as follows: DSGVTQTPKHLITATGQRVTLRCSPRSGDLSVYWYQQSLDQGLQFLIQYYNGEERAKGNILERFSAQQFPDLHSELNLSSLELGDSALYFCASSVAGLAGPTDTQYFGPGTRLTVL.

V usage is TRBV6-5 and J usage is TRBJ1-2; D ambiguous. The ends were cut back, 2 bases at V and 4 bases at J, with 17 bases in the middle. This CDR3 comprises 16 residues. Germline CDR1 MNHEY, CDR2 SVGAGI. CDR3 amino acids: CASSYRIDTIPYGYTF. The DNA of the CDR3 is TGTGCCAGCAGTTACCGGATCGACACCATCCCCTATGGCTACACCTTC.

The V gene is TRBV11-3, the J gene TRBJ2-1; 12 bases line up with TRBD2. CDR1 SGHNT and CDR2 YENEEA come from the germline V gene. CDR3 length equals 15 residues. With V trimmed by 5 bases and J by 6 bases, 5 bases remained unmatched. CDR3 protein: CASSHGTSGRNEQFF. The CDR3 DNA reads as TGTGCCAGCAGCCACGGGACTAGCGGGCGCAATGAGCAGTTCTTC.

The V and J genes are TRBV19 and TRBJ1-5; 9 bases fit TRBD1. This CDR3 spans 13 amino acids. Losses at the gene ends were 9 bases for V and 3 bases for J; bases not matched to a gene: 3. From germline, CDR1 is LNHDA and CDR2 SQIVND (reference sequence). CDR3 bases: TGTGCCAGCGGGGACAGGGACAATCAGCCCCAGCATTTT. Encoded protein: CASGDRDNQPQHF.

In DNA form, the CDR3 reads TGTGCCAGCAGCCAAGATGAGGCCAGCGCCTCTAACTATGGCTACACCTTC. It specifies CASSQDEASASNYGYTF. The chain uses TRBV3-1 (or the pseudogene TRBV3-2) and TRBJ1-2; D not certain. Germline values: CDR1 LGHDT, CDR2 YNNKEL (reference sequence). V lost 0 bases and J 0 bases, leaving 14 bases between the germline ends. The CDR3 length is 17 residues.

The rearrangement uses TRBV5-4 and TRBJ2-7; 8 bases align to TRBD2. The CDR3 is 17 amino acids. V shed 0 bases and J 2 bases; nucleotides not matched to a gene: 10. Looked up from germline, CDR1 is SGHNT and CDR2 is YYREEE (reference sequence). The CDR3 spells CASSLEGGTRFPYEQYF. CDR3 sequence (DNA): TGTGCCAGCAGCTTGGAAGGAGGGACTAGATTTCCCTACGAGCAGTACTTC.

The CDR3: CAIRTGGNTEAFF. CDR3 bases: TGTGCCATCAGGACAGGGGGGAACACTGAAGCTTTCTTT. The chain recombines TRBV10-3 with TRBJ1-1, with 9 bases lining up with TRBD1. CDR1 and CDR2 from the germline V gene are ENHRY and SYGVKD. With 6 bases clipped from V and 1 base from J, the junction kept 0 bases outside the gene matches. This CDR3 spans 13 amino acids.

This rearrangement joins TRBV9 to TRBJ1-6; 9 bases map to TRBD1. V dropped 4 bases and J dropped 10; count of bases not matched to a gene: 24. The germline V gene encodes CDR1 SGDLS and CDR2 YYNGEE. The CDR3 length is 20 residues. The CDR3 spells CASSPSGPRSGDRATSPLHF. CDR3 DNA: TGTGCCAGCAGCCCTTCGGGACCAAGGAGCGGGGACAGGGCTACCTCACCCCTCCACTTT.

The chain employs TRBV11-3 and TRBJ2-1, with 9 bases aligning to TRBD2. Trimming cost V 5 bases and J 8 bases; bases outside gene matches: 10. The germline gives CDR1 SGHNT, CDR2 YENEEA. The CDR3 runs to 15 residues. In DNA form, the CDR3 reads TGTGCCAGCAGCACCCGCGGGGGGGTCGGGTATGAGCAGTTCTTC. Its protein product is CASSTRGGVGYEQFF.

This clone was counted a single time. The rearrangement uses TRBV27 and TRBJ2-3; TRBD2 aligns across 9 bases. This CDR3 contains 17 residues. CDR1 is MNHEY and CDR2 is SMNVEV in the germline V gene (reference sequence). J was trimmed by 4 bases and V by 6 bases; bases with no gene match: 14. DNA of the CDR3: TGTGCCAGCAGCTTCTCCTTACTAGCGGGCTGGCCAGATACGCAGTATTTT. It specifies CASSFSLLAGWPDTQYF.

This clone showed up just a few times. The V call is TRBV19, the J call TRBJ2-1; TRBD2 matches at 15 bases. Losses at the gene ends were 4 bases for V and 1 base for J; bases not matched to a gene: 5. The CDR3 runs 18 residues. CDR1 is LNHDA and CDR2 is SQIVND in the germline V gene (reference sequence). The CDR3 sequence is CASSRGLAGGSSYNEQFF. The CDR3 DNA follows: TGTGCCAGTAGTAGGGGACTAGCGGGAGGTAGTTCCTACAATGAGCAGTTCTTC.

The chain is built from TRBV12-3 or TRBV12-4 and TRBJ1-1; D possibly corresponds to TRBD1 (6 bases). V lost 7 bases and J 6 bases, leaving 9 bases between the germline ends. CDR3 length equals 11 residues. In DNA form, the CDR3 reads TGTGCCAGCAAACAGGGCGCTGAAGCTTTCTTT. Translation: CASKQGAEAFF.

This clone occurred many times. The same CDR3 also results from other DNA sequences found in this sample. The chain employs TRBV7-2 and TRBJ2-3; 12 positions agree with TRBD2. This CDR3 has 15 residues. CDR1 SGHTA and CDR2 FQGNSA come from the germline V gene. J lost 5 bases, V lost 3 bases, and 3 bases had no gene match. CDR3 nucleotide sequence: TGTGCCAGCAGCTTGACTAGCGGGAGCGGAGATACGCAGTATTTT. Its translation is CASSLTSGSGDTQYF.

CDR3 DNA sequence: TGTGCCAGCAGCCGACAGGGCGACATCTATGGCTACACCTTC. Translation gives CASSRQGDIYGYTF. This rearrangement joins TRBV4-2 to TRBJ1-2; 7 bases agree with TRBD1. CDR1 LGHNA and CDR2 YNFKEQ come from the germline V gene. The junction had 6 bases not matched to a gene; V was cut back by 4 bases and J by 4 bases. This CDR3 is 14 amino acids long.

This chain links TRBV5-1 with TRBJ2-5, with D possibly being TRBD1 (6 bases). This CDR3 is 14 amino acids long. Germline V lookup: CDR1 SGHRS, CDR2 YFSETQ. The germline V and J ends were trimmed by 0 bases and 5 bases, with 11 bases remaining between them. The CDR3 nucleotides are TGCGCCAGCAGCTTGGGTACAGGGTGGGAGACCCAGTACTTC. This translates into CASSLGTGWETQYF.

The rearrangement joins TRBV7-2 to TRBJ1-4; D might be TRBD1 (5 bases). The germline V gene has CDR1 SGHTA and CDR2 FQGNSA. The CDR3 is 14 residues long. The V gene lost 2 bases and the J gene lost 5 bases, with 9 bases spanning the gap. The chain's CDR3 is CASSLNPGNEKLFF. The CDR3 DNA reads TGTGCCAGCAGCTTAAACCCAGGGAATGAAAAACTGTTTTTT.

This chain links TRBV27 with TRBJ2-3; 7 nucleotides align to TRBD2. Trimming removed 5 bases from V and 0 bases from J; junction bases left unmatched: 14. CDR1 is MNHEY and CDR2 is SMNVEV in the germline V gene (reference sequence). The CDR3 covers 18 residues. The CDR3 loop is CASSRSLQAGPSTDTQYF. CDR3 DNA sequence: TGTGCCAGCAGTCGCTCTCTACAAGCGGGACCTAGCACAGATACGCAGTATTTT.

This clone was counted between two and nine times. This sequence joins TRBV4-3 and TRBJ2-1; D is unclear. This CDR3 contains 13 residues. V lost 1 base, J lost 10 bases, and 11 bases lay in between. CDR1 and CDR2 from the germline V gene are LGHNA and YSLEER. Here the CDR3 DNA reads TGCGCCAGCAGCCAAGTCACGACAAGGGAGCAGTTCTTC. Protein sequence: CASSQVTTREQFF.